This entry describes one T cell receptor beta chain. Its specificity is unknown. V lost 4 bases and J 9 bases, leaving 22 bases between the germline ends. The CDR3 is made up of 16 amino acids. The germline V gene has CDR1 MGHRA and CDR2 YSYEKL. This entry is derived from a study of cytomegalovirus exposure and HLA in healthy donors. General study findings and limits: Reportedly, fewer N-insertions than the roughly 700-donor mean appeared in an Asian-associated ancestry cluster in a later analysis. It was reported that TCR beta sequences correctly inferred the HLA-A and HLA-B alleles for most subjects. TCR beta V- and J-gene trimming was later associated with a missense DCLRE1C variant.

A multiplex PCR was run with 60 Vbeta primers and 13 Jbeta primers. Assay: immunoSEQ multiplex PCR; the TCRdb copy retains only in-frame clones and omits some. The table includes over 45,000 clones, around three quarters detected once. Source material: PBMCs. The sequence came from a female donor in good health and CMV-seronegative. V gene TRBV4-1 combines with J gene TRBJ1-5; D is unresolved. The CDR3 bases are TGCGCCAGCAGCCGTATCCGGGATCCAAGATCAGTGCCCCAGCATTTT. It is translated as CASSRIRDPRSVPQHF.